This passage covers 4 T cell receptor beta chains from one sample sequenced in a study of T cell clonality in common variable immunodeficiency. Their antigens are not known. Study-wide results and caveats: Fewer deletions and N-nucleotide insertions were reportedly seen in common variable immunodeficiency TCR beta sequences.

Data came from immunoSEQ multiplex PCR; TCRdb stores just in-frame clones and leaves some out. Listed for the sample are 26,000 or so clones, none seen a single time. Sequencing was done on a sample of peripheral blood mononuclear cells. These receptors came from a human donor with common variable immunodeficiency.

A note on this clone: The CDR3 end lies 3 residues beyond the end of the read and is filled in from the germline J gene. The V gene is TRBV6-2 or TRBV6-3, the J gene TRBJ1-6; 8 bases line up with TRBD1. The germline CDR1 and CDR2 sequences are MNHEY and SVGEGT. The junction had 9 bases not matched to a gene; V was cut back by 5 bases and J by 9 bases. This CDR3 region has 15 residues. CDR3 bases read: TGTGCCAGCAGTCCCGCGACAGGGGTGGTTTCACCC. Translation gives CASSPATGVVSP. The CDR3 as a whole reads CASSPATGVVSPLHF.

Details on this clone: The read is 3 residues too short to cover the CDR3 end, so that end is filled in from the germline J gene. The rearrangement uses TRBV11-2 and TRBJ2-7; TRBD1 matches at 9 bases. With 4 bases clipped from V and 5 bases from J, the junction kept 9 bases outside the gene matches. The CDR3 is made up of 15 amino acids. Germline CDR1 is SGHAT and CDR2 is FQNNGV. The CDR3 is CASSSNGDRDHEQYF. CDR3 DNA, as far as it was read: TGTGCCAGCAGCTCCAATGGGGACAGGGACCACGAG. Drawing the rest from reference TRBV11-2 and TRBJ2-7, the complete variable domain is EAGVAQSPRYKIIEKRQSVAFWCNPISGHATLYWYQQILGQGPKLLIQFQNNGVVDDSQLPKDRFSAERLKGVDSTLKIQPAKLEDSAVYLCASSSNGDRDHEQYFGPGTRLTVT.

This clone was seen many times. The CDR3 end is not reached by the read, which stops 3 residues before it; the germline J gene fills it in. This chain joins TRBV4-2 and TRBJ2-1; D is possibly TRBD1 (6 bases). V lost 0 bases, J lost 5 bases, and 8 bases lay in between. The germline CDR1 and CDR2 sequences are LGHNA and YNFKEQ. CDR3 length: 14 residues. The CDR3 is CASSQDRDNNEQFF. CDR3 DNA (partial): TGTGCCAGCAGCCAAGATCGGGACAACAATGAG.

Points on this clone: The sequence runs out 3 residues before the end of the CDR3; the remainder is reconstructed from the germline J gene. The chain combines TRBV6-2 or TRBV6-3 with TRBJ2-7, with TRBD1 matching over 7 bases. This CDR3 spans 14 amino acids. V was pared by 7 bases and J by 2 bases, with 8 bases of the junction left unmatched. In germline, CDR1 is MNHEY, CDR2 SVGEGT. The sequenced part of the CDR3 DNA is TGTGCCAGCACCCGACCGGGACAGCCCTACGAG. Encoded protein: CASTRPGQPYE. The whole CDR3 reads CASTRPGQPYEQYF.